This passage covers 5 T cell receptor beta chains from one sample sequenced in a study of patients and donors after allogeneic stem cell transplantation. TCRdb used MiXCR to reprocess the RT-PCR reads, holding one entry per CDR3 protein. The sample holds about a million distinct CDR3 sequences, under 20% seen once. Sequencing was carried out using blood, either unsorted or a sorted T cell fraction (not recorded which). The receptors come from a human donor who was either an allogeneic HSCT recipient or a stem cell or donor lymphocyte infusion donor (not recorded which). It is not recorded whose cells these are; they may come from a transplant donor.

The DNA for the CDR3 is TGCAGTGCTAGAGACCCAAATCGGAGACAGGGCTCTGGCAATGAGCAGTTCTTC. Its translation is CSARDPNRRQGSGNEQFF. This rearrangement joins TRBV20-1 to TRBJ2-1; the match to TRBD1 covers 7 bases. Germline V lookup: CDR1 DFQATT, CDR2 SNEGSKA (reference sequence). The length of the CDR3 is 18 residues. Losses at the gene ends were 0 bases for V and 6 bases for J; bases not matched to a gene: 17.

The CDR3 DNA reads TGTGCCAGCAGCTCCCCGACGGGCTACGAGCAGTACTTC. Its translation is CASSSPTGYEQYF. The chain is built from TRBV7-2 and TRBJ2-7; no reliable D call. This CDR3 is built from 13 residues. V lost 4 bases to trimming and J lost 3 bases, with 10 bases between them. Germline V gene sequence: CDR1 SGHTA, CDR2 FQGNSA.

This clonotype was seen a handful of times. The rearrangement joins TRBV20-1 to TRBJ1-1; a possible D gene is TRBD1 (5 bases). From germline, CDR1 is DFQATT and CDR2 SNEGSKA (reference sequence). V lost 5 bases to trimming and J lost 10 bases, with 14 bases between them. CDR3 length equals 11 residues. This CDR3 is CSAPDGRGAFF. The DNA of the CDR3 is TGCAGTGCTCCCGACGGGAGGGGAGCTTTCTTT.

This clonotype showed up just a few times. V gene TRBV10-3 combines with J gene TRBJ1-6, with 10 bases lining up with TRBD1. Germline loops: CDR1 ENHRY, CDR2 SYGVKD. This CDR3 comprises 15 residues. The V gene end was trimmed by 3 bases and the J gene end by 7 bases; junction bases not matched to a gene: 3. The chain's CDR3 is CAISERDRGNSPLHF. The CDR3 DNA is TGTGCCATCAGTGAAAGGGACAGGGGAAATTCACCCCTCCACTTT.

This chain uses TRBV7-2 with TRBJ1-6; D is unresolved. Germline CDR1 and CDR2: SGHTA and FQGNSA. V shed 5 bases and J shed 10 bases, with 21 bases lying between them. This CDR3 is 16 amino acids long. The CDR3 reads CASSASSTATRSPLHF. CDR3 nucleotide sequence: TGTGCCAGCAGCGCCTCCTCGACGGCGACTAGATCACCCCTCCACTTT.